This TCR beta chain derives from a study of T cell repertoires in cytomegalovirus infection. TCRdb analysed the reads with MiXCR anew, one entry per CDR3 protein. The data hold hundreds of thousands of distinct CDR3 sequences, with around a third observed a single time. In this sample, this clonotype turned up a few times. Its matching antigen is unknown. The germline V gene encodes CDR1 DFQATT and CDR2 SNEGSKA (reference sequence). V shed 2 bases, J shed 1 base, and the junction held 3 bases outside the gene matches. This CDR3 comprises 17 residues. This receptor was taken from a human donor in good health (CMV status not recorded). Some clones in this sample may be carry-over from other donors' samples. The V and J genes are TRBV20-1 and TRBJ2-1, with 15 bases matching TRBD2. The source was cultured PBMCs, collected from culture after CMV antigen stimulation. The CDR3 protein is CSARTGLAGGSYNEQFF. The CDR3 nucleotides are TGCAGTGCTAGAACTGGACTAGCGGGAGGGTCCTACAATGAGCAGTTCTTC.